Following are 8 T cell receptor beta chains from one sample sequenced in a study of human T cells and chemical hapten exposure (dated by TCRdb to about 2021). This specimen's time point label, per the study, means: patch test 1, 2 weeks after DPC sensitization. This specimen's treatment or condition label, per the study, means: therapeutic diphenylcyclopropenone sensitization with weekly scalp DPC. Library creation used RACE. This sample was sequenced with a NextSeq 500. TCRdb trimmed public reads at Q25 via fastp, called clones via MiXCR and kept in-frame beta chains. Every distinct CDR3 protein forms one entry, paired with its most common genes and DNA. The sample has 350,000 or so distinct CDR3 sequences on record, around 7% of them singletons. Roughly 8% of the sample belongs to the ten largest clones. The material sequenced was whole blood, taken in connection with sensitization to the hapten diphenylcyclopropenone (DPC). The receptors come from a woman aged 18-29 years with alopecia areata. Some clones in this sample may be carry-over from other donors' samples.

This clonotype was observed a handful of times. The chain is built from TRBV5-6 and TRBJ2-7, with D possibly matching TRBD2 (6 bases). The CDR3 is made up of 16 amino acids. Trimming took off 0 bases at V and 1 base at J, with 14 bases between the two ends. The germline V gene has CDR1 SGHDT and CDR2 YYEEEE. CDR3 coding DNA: TGTGCCAGCAGCTTGGCCGAGACGGAGGGTTCCTACGAGCAGTACTTC. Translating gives CASSLAETEGSYEQYF.

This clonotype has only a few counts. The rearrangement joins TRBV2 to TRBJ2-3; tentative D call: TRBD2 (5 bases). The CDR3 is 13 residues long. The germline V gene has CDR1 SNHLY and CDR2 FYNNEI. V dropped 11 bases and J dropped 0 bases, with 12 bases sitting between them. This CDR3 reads CAGEGSSTDTQYF. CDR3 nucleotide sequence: TGTGCCGGAGAGGGTTCTAGCACAGATACGCAGTATTTT.

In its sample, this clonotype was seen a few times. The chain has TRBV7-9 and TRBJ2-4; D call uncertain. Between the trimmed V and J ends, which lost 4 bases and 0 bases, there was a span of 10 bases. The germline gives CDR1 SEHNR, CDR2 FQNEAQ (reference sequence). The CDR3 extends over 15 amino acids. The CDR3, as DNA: TGTGCCAGCAGCTCCATGACGGCAGCCAAAAACATTCAGTACTTC. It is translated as CASSSMTAAKNIQYF.

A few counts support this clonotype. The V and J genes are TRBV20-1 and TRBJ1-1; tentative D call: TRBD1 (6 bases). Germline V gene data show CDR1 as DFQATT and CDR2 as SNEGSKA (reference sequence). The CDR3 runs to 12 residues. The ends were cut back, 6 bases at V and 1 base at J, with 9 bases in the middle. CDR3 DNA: TGCAGTGCGGCAGGGGCGAACACTGAAGCTTTCTTT. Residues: CSAAGANTEAFF.

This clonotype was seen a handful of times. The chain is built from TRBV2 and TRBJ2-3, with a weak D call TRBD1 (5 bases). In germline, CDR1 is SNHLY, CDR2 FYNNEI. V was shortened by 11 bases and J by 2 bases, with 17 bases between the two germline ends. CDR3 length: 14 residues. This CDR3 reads CAFKGLPFTDTQYF. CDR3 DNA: TGTGCCTTCAAGGGGCTTCCATTCACAGATACGCAGTATTTT.

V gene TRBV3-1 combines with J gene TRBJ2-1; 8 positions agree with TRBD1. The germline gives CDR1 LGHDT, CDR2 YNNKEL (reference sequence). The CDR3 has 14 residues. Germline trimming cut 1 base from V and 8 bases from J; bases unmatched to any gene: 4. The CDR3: CASSQASGGDEQFF. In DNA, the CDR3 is TGTGCCAGCAGCCAAGCATCAGGGGGCGATGAGCAGTTCTTC.

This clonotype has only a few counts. CDR3 nucleotide sequence: TGTGCCAGCAGCAAAGAACACAGGGTAGAGTTTAGCAATCAGCCCCAGCATTTT. This sequence encodes CASSKEHRVEFSNQPQHF. The genes are TRBV21-1 and TRBJ1-5; the table's D call, TRBD1, has no DNA check behind it. TRBV21-1 is a pseudogene segment. The CDR3 spans 18 residues.

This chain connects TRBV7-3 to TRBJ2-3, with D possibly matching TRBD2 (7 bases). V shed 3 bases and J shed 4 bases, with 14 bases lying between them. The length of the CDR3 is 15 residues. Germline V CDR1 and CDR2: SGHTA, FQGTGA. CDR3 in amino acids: CASSFGGAVADTQYF. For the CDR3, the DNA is TGTGCCAGCAGCTTTGGGGGGGCGGTGGCAGATACGCAGTATTTT.